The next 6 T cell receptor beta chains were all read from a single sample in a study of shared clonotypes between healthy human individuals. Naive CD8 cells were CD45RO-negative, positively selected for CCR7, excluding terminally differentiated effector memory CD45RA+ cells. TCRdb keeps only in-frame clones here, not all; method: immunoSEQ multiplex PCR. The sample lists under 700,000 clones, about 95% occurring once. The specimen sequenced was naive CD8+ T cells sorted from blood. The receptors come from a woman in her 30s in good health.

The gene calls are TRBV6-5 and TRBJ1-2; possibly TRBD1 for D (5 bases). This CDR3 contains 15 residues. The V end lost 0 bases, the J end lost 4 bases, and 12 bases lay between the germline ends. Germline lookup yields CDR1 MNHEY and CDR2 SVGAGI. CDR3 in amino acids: CASSYSIRDAYGYTF. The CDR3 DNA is TGTGCCAGCAGTTACTCGATCAGGGATGCCTATGGCTACACCTTC.

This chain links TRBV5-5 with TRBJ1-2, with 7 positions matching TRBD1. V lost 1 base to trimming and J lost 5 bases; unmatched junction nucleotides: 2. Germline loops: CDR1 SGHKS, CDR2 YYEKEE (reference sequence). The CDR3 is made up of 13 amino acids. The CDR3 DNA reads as TGTGCCAGCAGCTTGTGGGACAGTTATGGCTACACCTTC. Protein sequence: CASSLWDSYGYTF.

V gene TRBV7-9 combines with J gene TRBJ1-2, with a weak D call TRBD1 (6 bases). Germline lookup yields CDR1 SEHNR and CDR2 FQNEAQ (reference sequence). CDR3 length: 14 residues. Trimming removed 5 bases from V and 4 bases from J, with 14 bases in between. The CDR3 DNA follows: TGTGCCAGCAGCCCCTGGGACAAAGCCTATGGCTACACCTTC. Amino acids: CASSPWDKAYGYTF.

This CDR3 reads CASSDLPYNEQFF. In nucleotides, the CDR3 is TGTGCCAGCAGTGACCTCCCCTACAATGAGCAGTTCTTC. The rearrangement uses TRBV6-4 and TRBJ2-1, with D unresolved. V lost 2 bases to trimming and J lost 2 bases, with 4 bases between them. The CDR3 consists of 13 residues. Germline V lookup: CDR1 MRHNA, CDR2 SNTAGT.

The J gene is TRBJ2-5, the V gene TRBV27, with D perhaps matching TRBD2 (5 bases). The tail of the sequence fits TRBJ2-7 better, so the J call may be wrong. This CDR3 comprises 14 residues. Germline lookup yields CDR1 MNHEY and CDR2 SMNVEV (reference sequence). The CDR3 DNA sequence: TGTGCCAGCAGTTTATATCCGGGGACCTACGAGCAGTACTTC. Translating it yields CASSLYPGTYEQYF.

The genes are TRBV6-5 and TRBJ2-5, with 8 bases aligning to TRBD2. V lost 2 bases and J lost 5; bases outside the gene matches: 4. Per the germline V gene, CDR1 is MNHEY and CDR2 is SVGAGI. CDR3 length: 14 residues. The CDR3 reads CASSYNGGEETQYF. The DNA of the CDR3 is TGTGCCAGCAGTTACAACGGGGGGGAGGAGACCCAGTACTTC.